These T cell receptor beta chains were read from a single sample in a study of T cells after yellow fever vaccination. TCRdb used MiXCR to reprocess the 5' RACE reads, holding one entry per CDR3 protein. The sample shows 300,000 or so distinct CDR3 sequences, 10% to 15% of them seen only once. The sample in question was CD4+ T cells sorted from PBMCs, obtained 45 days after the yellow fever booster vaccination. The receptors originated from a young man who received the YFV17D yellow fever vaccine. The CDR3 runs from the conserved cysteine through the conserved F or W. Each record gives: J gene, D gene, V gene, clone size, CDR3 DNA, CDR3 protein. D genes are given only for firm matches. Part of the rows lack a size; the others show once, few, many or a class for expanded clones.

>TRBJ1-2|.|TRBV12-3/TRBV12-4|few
TGTGCCAGCAGTAAAGGGACGGGCTATGGCTACACCTTC
CASSKGTGYGYTF
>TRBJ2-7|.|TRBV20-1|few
TGCAGTGCTAGCGGGCGGGACTACGAGCAGTACTTC
CSASGRDYEQYF
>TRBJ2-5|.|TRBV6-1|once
TGTGCCAGCAGTGGTCTAGCGCCGAATGGGACCCAGTACTTC
CASSGLAPNGTQYF
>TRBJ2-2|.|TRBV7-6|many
TGTGCCAGCAGCTTAGGTCAACGAACCGGGGAGCTGTTTTTT
CASSLGQRTGELFF
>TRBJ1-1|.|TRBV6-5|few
TGTGCCAGCATCACAGGGAGGAGCGCCATGAACACTGAAGCTTTCTTT
CASITGRSAMNTEAFF
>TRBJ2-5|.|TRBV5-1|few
TGCGCCAGCAGCTTGGGGGACCTAGGTTCCCAAGAGACCCAGTACTTC
CASSLGDLGSQETQYF
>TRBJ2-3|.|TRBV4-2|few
TGTGCCAGCAGCCAAGAGGCCTCAGCAAGACTCACAGATACGCAGTATTTT
CASSQEASARLTDTQYF
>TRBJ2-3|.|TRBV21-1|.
TGTGCCAGCATCCATAGCACAGATACGCAGTATTTT
CASIHSTDTQYF
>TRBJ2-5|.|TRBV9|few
TGTGCCAGCAGCGTATCCCAGCTCGAGACCCAGTACTTC
CASSVSQLETQYF
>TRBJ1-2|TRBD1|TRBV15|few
TGTGCCACCAGCAGGGACCGACAGGGTAGAGCCTACACCTTC
CATSRDRQGRAYTF
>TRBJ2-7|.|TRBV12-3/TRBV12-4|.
TGTGCCAGCAGCCCCGGTTCCGGGCAGTACTTC
CASSPGSGQYF
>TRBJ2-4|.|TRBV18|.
TGTGCCAGCTCACCGTATGGGGCCGGAGACATTCAGTACTTC
CASSPYGAGDIQYF
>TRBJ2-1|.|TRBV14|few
TGTGCCAGCAGCAATAAGGTGTACAATGAGCAGTTCTTC
CASSNKVYNEQFF
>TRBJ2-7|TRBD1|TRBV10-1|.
TGCGCCAGCAGTGACGGGACAGCTACCTACGAGCAGTACTTC
CASSDGTATYEQYF
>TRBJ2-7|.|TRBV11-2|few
TGTGCCAGCAGCTCGAATGTAGGCCCCTCCTACGAGCAGTACTTC
CASSSNVGPSYEQYF
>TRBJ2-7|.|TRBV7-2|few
TGTGCCAGCAGCCCCGGAGGGACGCCTTCCTACGAGCAGTACTTC
CASSPGGTPSYEQYF
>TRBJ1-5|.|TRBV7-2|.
TGTGCCAGCAGCTTAGTGGCCGGGGAGAATCAGCCCCAGCATTTT
CASSLVAGENQPQHF
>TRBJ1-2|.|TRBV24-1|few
TGTGCCACCAGTCCTAACTATGGCTACACCTTC
CATSPNYGYTF
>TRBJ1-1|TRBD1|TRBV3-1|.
TGTGCCAGCAGCATGGGACAGAGGGCTGAAGCTTTCTTT
CASSMGQRAEAFF
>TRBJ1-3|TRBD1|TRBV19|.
TGTGCCACGGGACAGTCTTCCTCTGGAAACACCATATATTTT
CATGQSSSGNTIYF
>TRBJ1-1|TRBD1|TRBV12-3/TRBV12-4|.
TGTGCCAGCAGCCCAGGGGGCGGGGGCACTGAAGCTTTCTTT
CASSPGGGGTEAFF
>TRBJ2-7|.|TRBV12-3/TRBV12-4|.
TGTGCCAGCAGTTTAGTAAGATACGAGCAGTACTTC
CASSLVRYEQYF
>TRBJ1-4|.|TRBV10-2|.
TGCGCCACCTCGACAGACTTCATTAATGAAAAACTGTTTTTT
CATSTDFINEKLFF
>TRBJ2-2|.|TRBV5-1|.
TGCGCCAGCAGCTTGTTACAGGAAACCACCCGGGAGCTGTTTTTT
CASSLLQETTRELFF
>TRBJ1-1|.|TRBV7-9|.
TGTGCCAGCAGCTTAGAAGGCAGCTCCCCAGCTTTCTTT
CASSLEGSSPAFF
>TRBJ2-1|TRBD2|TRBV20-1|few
TGCAGTGCAACGACTAGCGGGAGGGCCAATGAGCAGTTCTTC
CSATTSGRANEQFF
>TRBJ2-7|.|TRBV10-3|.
TGTGCCATCAGTGAGGGGGGACCCGCCTACGAGCAGTACTTC
CAISEGGPAYEQYF